These 22 T cell receptor beta chains originate from one sample sequenced in a study of somatic mutations in cytotoxic T cells in rheumatoid arthritis. Profiled with immunoSEQ multiplex PCR; TCRdb holds only in-frame clones, not every one. The data contain 10,000 to 12,000 clones, roughly 80% of them singletons. Sequencing input: CD8+ T cells sorted from blood. All receptors derive from a man aged 50 or older in good health.

This clone was detected only a few times. This chain connects TRBV2 to TRBJ2-4; perhaps TRBD1 as D (5 bases). Germline V CDR1 and CDR2: SNHLY, FYNNEI. The V gene lost 3 bases and the J gene lost 0 bases, with 12 bases spanning the gap. The length of the CDR3 is 16 residues. The CDR3 sequence is CASSEGQDLAKNIQYF. The CDR3 DNA sequence: TGTGCCAGCAGTGAGGGGCAGGATCTAGCCAAAAACATTCAGTACTTC.

This clone was detected a few times. The chain carries TRBV28 and TRBJ2-7, with a tentative D call TRBD2 (6 bases). The CDR3 consists of 15 residues. Trimming shortened V by 6 bases and J by 2 bases, and 17 bases separated the two germline ends. The germline gives CDR1 MDHEN, CDR2 SYDVKM. The CDR3 bases are TGTGCCAGCAGCCCCCGCGGGGAGCCCCCCTACGAGCAGTACTTC. Its protein product is CASSPRGEPPYEQYF.

The chain has TRBV7-9 and TRBJ2-7; 8 bases line up with TRBD2. V lost 4 bases to trimming and J lost 0 bases; unmatched junction nucleotides: 14. The CDR3 runs 18 residues. CDR1 SEHNR and CDR2 FQNEAQ come from the germline V gene (reference sequence). The CDR3 spells CASSSSRGGGVPSYEQYF. CDR3 nucleotides: TGTGCCAGCAGCTCCTCTCGGGGGGGCGGAGTCCCCTCCTACGAGCAGTACTTC.

The chain uses TRBV7-9 and TRBJ1-2, with D perhaps matching TRBD1 (5 bases). The V end was cut by 0 bases, the J end by 6 bases, with 14 bases between. CDR1 is SEHNR and CDR2 is FQNEAQ in the germline V gene (reference sequence). The CDR3 is 15 residues long. The CDR3 loop is CASSLAGGKRNGYTF. The CDR3, as DNA: TGTGCCAGCAGCTTAGCCGGGGGAAAGAGAAATGGCTACACCTTC.

The chain links TRBV27 to TRBJ1-2; 7 bases map to TRBD1. V lost 8 bases and J lost 4; bases outside the gene matches: 7. This CDR3 has 13 residues. Germline CDR1 MNHEY, CDR2 SMNVEV (reference sequence). CDR3 amino acids: CASGQQGLYGYTF. The CDR3 bases are TGTGCCAGCGGCCAACAGGGGCTCTATGGCTACACCTTC.

The sample holds a few counts of this clone. V and J are TRBV9 and TRBJ1-3, with a possible D match to TRBD1 (6 bases). CDR3 length equals 14 residues. The germline V gene encodes CDR1 SGDLS and CDR2 YYNGEE. Trimming removed 4 bases from V and 0 bases from J, with 8 bases in between. The CDR3 sequence: CASSTGLSGNTIYF. CDR3 in DNA: TGTGCCAGCAGCACAGGGCTCTCTGGAAACACCATATATTTT.

V is TRBV7-9 and J is TRBJ2-1, with 8 bases fitting TRBD2. In germline, CDR1 is SEHNR, CDR2 FQNEAQ (reference sequence). This CDR3 is built from 15 residues. Trimming removed 5 bases from V and 5 bases from J; junction bases left unmatched: 8. The CDR3 DNA reads as TGTGCCAGCAGCAGAACCGGGACTAGGGACAATGAGCAGTTCTTC. Its translation is CASSRTGTRDNEQFF.

V gene TRBV4-3 combines with J gene TRBJ1-5; a possible D gene is TRBD1 (5 bases). The germline V gene encodes CDR1 LGHNA and CDR2 YSLEER. V lost 0 bases and J lost 5, with 11 bases in between. This CDR3 region has 15 residues. Here the CDR3 DNA reads TGCGCCAGCAGCCAAGACAGGGTTGGGTATCAGCCCCAGCATTTT. Protein: CASSQDRVGYQPQHF.

This rearrangement joins TRBV7-8 to TRBJ1-1; D is possibly TRBD1 (6 bases). The V and J ends lost 5 bases and 7 bases respectively, with 17 bases between them. Per germline, CDR1 SGHVS and CDR2 FQNEAQ. This CDR3 has 14 residues. As DNA, the CDR3 is TGTGCCAGCAGCCCCTACAGGGAGTGGAGTGAAGCTTTCTTT. This gives the protein CASSPYREWSEAFF.

The chain links TRBV9 to TRBJ1-1; a weak D match, TRBD1 (5 bases). Trimming left V 4 bases short and J 6 bases short, with 19 bases between. The CDR3 contains 15 residues. Germline V CDR1 and CDR2: SGDLS, YYNGEE. The CDR3 coding sequence is TGTGCCAGCAGCTCTAAGGGGTTCGATAGGGCTGAAGCTTTCTTT. Residues: CASSSKGFDRAEAFF.

The rearrangement uses TRBV4-1 and TRBJ2-2; 10 nucleotides align to TRBD1. The CDR3 has 17 amino acids. Looked up from germline, CDR1 is MGHRA and CDR2 is YSYEKL. Trimming cost V 0 bases and J 5 bases; bases outside gene matches: 6. The CDR3 sequence: CASSQDPDRGITGELFF. CDR3 in DNA: TGCGCCAGCAGCCAAGACCCGGACAGGGGGATAACCGGGGAGCTGTTTTTT.

This clone came up once. CDR3: CASRGAGTSAINSYNEQFF. The CDR3 DNA reads as TGTGCCAGTAGAGGGGCCGGGACTAGCGCCATAAACTCCTACAATGAGCAGTTCTTC. The rearrangement links TRBV19 to TRBJ2-1; 10 bases are a match to TRBD2. The CDR3 is 19 amino acids. The V segment lost 6 bases and the J segment 0 bases; nucleotides outside the gene matches: 14. CDR1 is LNHDA, CDR2 SQIVND, per germline (reference sequence).

Sample share makes this clone medium-sized. The chain's CDR3 is CASSPGQNYGYTF. CDR3 nucleotides: TGCGCCAGCAGCCCGGGACAGAACTATGGCTACACCTTC. This sequence joins TRBV4-1 and TRBJ1-2; TRBD1 agrees at 7 bases. V was pared by 4 bases and J by 2 bases, with 1 base of the junction left unmatched. The CDR3 has 13 amino acids. Germline V CDR1 and CDR2: MGHRA, YSYEKL.

The chain has TRBV28 and TRBJ2-1; 7 bases match TRBD2. V lost 6 bases and J lost 9; bases outside the gene matches: 26. The CDR3 sequence is 19 residues long. The germline V gene has CDR1 MDHEN and CDR2 SYDVKM. The CDR3 DNA reads as TGTGCCAGCAGCGATACTATTTCGGATGGACTAGTGATCAATCGTGAGCAGTTCTTC. This gives the protein CASSDTISDGLVINREQFF.

The chain links TRBV18 to TRBJ2-7; D is perhaps TRBD2 (6 bases). V lost 4 bases, J lost 2 bases, and 15 bases lay in between. Germline values: CDR1 KGHSH, CDR2 LQKENI. The CDR3 consists of 15 residues. For the CDR3, the DNA is TGTGCCAGCTCACTGGCGGGGACGGAACCCTACGAGCAGTACTTC. The encoded protein is CASSLAGTEPYEQYF.

The CDR3 bases are TGTGCCAGCAGTCCCTCCCGACTAGCGGGCGACCCTGGGACCCAGTACTTC. Translation: CASSPSRLAGDPGTQYF. The chain is built from TRBV27 and TRBJ2-5, with TRBD2 matching over 10 bases. The CDR3 sequence is 17 residues long. Germline assignment: CDR1 MNHEY and CDR2 SMNVEV (reference sequence). V gave up 5 bases and J gave up 7 bases; unmatched junction bases: 16.

The V call is TRBV28, the J call TRBJ2-1; 11 bases agree with TRBD2. J gave up 9 bases and V 7 bases, and 11 bases lay outside the gene matches. From germline, CDR1 is MDHEN and CDR2 SYDVKM. This CDR3 spans 15 amino acids. The CDR3 loop reads CASTPGLAEQGEQFF. The CDR3 DNA follows: TGTGCCAGCACTCCGGGACTAGCGGAACAGGGTGAGCAGTTCTTC.

This clone was observed a handful of times. V is TRBV7-9 and J is TRBJ2-2, with a possible D match to TRBD1 (7 bases). Per germline, CDR1 SEHNR and CDR2 FQNEAQ (reference sequence). The CDR3 consists of 17 residues. V was pared by 5 bases and J by 3 bases, with 19 bases between. The CDR3 coding sequence is TGTGCCAGCAGCCAAGATTGGTCAGGGGGGTACACCGGGGAGCTGTTTTTT. The encoded protein is CASSQDWSGGYTGELFF.

J is TRBJ2-5 and V is TRBV28; 11 bases match TRBD1. In germline, CDR1 is MDHEN, CDR2 SYDVKM. The V and J ends lost 5 bases and 5 bases, in that order; junction bases with no gene match: 10. The CDR3 is 16 residues long. The CDR3 here is CASSLLDRGLGETQYF. The CDR3 coding sequence is TGTGCCAGCAGTCTCTTGGACAGGGGGCTTGGCGAGACCCAGTACTTC. The full variable domain, completed using reference TRBV28 and TRBJ2-5, is DVKVTQSSRYLVKRTGEKVFLECVQDMDHENMFWYRQDPGLGLRLIYFSYDVKMKEKGDIPEGYSVSREKKERFSLILESASTNQTSMYLCASSLLDRGLGETQYFGPGTRLLVL.

The rearrangement links TRBV4-1 to TRBJ1-4, with TRBD1 identical over 7 bases. The CDR3 totals 17 residues. CDR1 and CDR2 from the germline V gene are MGHRA and YSYEKL. V was pared by 3 bases and J by 4 bases, with 11 bases of the junction left unmatched. CDR3 DNA: TGCGCCAGCAGCCAGCGAGATTCCGGGACAGTTAATGAAAAACTGTTTTTT. This codes for CASSQRDSGTVNEKLFF.

The CDR3 loop reads CATSADRGLGGEQFF. The CDR3, as DNA: TGTGCCACCAGCGCAGACAGGGGACTCGGAGGTGAGCAGTTCTTC. The chain employs TRBV15 and TRBJ2-1; 8 nucleotides align to TRBD1. The CDR3 runs to 15 residues. V trimming: 5 bases; J trimming: 9 bases; junction bases outside the gene matches: 12. Germline V gives CDR1 LNHNV, CDR2 YYDKDF (reference sequence).

J is TRBJ2-1 and V is TRBV7-8, with 7 bases aligning to TRBD2. This CDR3 contains 15 residues. CDR1 SGHVS and CDR2 FQNEAQ come from the germline V gene. The junction had 5 bases not matched to a gene; V was cut back by 5 bases and J by 1 base. CDR3 in DNA: TGTGCCAGCAGCAGTCGGGGGGTTTCCTACAATGAGCAGTTCTTC. Translating gives CASSSRGVSYNEQFF.